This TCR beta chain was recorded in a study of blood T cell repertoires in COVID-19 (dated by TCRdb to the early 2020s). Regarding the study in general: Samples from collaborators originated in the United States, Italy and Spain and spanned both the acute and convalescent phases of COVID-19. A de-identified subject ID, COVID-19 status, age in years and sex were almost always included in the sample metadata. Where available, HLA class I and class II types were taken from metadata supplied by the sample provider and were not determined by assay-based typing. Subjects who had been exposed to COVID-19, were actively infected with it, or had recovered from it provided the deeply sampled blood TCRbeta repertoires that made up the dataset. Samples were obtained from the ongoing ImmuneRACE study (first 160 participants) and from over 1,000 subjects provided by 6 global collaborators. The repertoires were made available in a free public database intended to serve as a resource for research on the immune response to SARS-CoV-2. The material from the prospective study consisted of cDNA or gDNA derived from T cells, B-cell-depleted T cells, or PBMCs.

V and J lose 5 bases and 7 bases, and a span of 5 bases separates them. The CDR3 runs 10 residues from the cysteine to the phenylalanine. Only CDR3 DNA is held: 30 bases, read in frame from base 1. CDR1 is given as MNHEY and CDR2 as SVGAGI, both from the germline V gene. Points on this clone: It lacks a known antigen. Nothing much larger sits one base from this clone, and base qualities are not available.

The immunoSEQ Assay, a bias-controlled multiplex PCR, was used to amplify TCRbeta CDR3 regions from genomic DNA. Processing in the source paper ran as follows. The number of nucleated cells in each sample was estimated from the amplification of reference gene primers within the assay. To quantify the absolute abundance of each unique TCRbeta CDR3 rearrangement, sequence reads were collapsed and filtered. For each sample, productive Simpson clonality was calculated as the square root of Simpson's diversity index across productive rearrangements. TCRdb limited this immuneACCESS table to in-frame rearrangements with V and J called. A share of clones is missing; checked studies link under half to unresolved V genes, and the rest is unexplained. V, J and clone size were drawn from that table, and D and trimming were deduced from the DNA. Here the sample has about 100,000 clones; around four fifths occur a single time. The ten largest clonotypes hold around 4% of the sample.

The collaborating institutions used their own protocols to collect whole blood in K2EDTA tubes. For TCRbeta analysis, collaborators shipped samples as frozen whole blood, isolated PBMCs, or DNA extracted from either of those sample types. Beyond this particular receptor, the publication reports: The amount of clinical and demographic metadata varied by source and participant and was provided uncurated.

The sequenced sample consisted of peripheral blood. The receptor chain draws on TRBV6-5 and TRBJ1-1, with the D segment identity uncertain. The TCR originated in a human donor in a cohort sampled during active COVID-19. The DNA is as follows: TGTGCCAGCAGTACGGGTGAAGCTTTCTTT. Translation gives CASSTGEAFF.